The 25 T cell receptor beta chains in this list originate from one sample, sequenced in a study of T cell repertoires in cytomegalovirus infection. TCRdb re-analysed the reads in MiXCR, keeping a single row per CDR3 protein. The sample gives about 120,000 distinct CDR3 sequences, about 9.4% of which show up once; approximately 33% is in the top ten. No antigen has been identified for these receptors. The sequenced material came from PBMCs, sequenced either directly or after in vitro stimulation (not recorded which). These receptors were obtained from a human donor in good health (CMV status not recorded). Some clones in this sample may be carry-over from other donors' samples.

This clonotype was found a few times. The chain carries TRBV28 and TRBJ2-2; D might be TRBD1 (5 bases). Germline CDR1 reads MDHEN; CDR2 reads SYDVKM. The V and J ends lost 6 bases and 0 bases respectively, with 17 bases between them. The CDR3 is 17 amino acids. The CDR3 DNA sequence: TGTGCCAGCAGCCTCCCGCCGACAGCAACGAACACCGGGGAGCTGTTTTTT. It translates to CASSLPPTATNTGELFF. Based on the CDR3 plus reference TRBV28 and TRBJ2-2, the full variable domain is DVKVTQSSRYLVKRTGEKVFLECVQDMDHENMFWYRQDPGLGLRLIYFSYDVKMKEKGDIPEGYSVSREKKERFSLILESASTNQTSMYLCASSLPPTATNTGELFFGEGSRLTVL.

This clonotype was seen ten or more times. This chain joins TRBV4-2 and TRBJ1-1; weak D call: TRBD1 (5 bases). Germline lookup yields CDR1 LGHNA and CDR2 YNFKEQ. Trimming took 5 bases from V and 3 from J, leaving 13 bases between them. The CDR3 sequence is 14 residues long. The CDR3 DNA reads TGTGCCAGCAGCGTCAGGGAATCGGACACTGAAGCTTTCTTT. This sequence encodes CASSVRESDTEAFF.

This clonotype was detected a few times. The rearrangement links TRBV19 to TRBJ1-1; D is perhaps TRBD1 (6 bases). V shed 3 bases and J shed 1 base, with 15 bases lying between them. This CDR3 comprises 16 residues. The germline gives CDR1 LNHDA, CDR2 SQIVND (reference sequence). The CDR3 is CASSIVLGAGNTEAFF. For the CDR3, the DNA is TGTGCCAGTAGTATCGTCTTGGGGGCTGGGAACACTGAAGCTTTCTTT.

The genes are TRBV10-3 and TRBJ2-7; D unresolved. The CDR3 loop spans 13 amino acids. Germline V gene data show CDR1 as ENHRY and CDR2 as SYGVKD. V was pared by 0 bases and J by 1 base, with 4 bases between. The CDR3: CAISESLSYEQYV. DNA of the CDR3: TGTGCCATCAGTGAGTCTCTATCCTACGAGCAGTACGTC.

The V and J genes are TRBV29-1 and TRBJ2-5; TRBD1 agrees at 7 bases. Germline-derived CDR1 and CDR2 are SQVTM and ANQGSEA. Unmatched junction bases numbered 6, after V lost 7 bases and J lost 1 base. CDR3 length: 13 residues. This CDR3 is CSAKTGSQETQYF. In nucleotides, the CDR3 is TGCAGCGCAAAGACAGGGAGCCAAGAGACCCAGTACTTC.

This clonotype was seen many times. The rearrangement joins TRBV19 to TRBJ2-7; perhaps TRBD1 as D (6 bases). Germline CDR1 and CDR2: LNHDA and SQIVND (reference sequence). This CDR3 region has 18 residues. Between the trimmed V and J ends, which lost 3 bases and 9 bases, there was a span of 30 bases. CDR3 DNA: TGTGCCAGTAGTATGGGACATTCAGCAACCCACTCCTACGATCGGCAGTACTTC. It yields the protein CASSMGHSATHSYDRQYF.

The chain employs TRBV5-1 and TRBJ2-3; D unresolved. The CDR3 sequence is 16 residues long. The V and J ends lost 0 bases and 2 bases respectively, with 13 bases between them. Germline CDR1 is SGHRS and CDR2 is YFSETQ. This chain's CDR3 is CASSLDPGLPTDTQYF. In DNA, the CDR3 is TGCGCCAGCAGCTTGGATCCGGGCCTACCCACAGATACGCAGTATTTT.

This clonotype was observed a handful of times. The chain joins TRBV6-5 to TRBJ2-7; 11 bases map to TRBD2. V dropped 6 bases and J dropped 4; count of bases not matched to a gene: 8. The CDR3 is made up of 15 amino acids. Germline assignment: CDR1 MNHEY and CDR2 SVGAGI. DNA for the CDR3: TGTGCCAGCAGCCCTATCACTAGCGGGAGTTACGAGCAGTACTTC. Its protein is CASSPITSGSYEQYF.

This clonotype was observed a few times. The rearrangement joins TRBV19 to TRBJ1-4, with TRBD1 as a possible D gene (5 bases). The CDR3 is 16 amino acids. Germline V lookup: CDR1 LNHDA, CDR2 SQIVND (reference sequence). Trimming pared 5 bases from V and 8 bases from J, leaving 21 bases between. The CDR3 coding sequence is TGTGCCAGTAGTCCCCCGGACACTCCCTTGAAGGAAAAACTGTTTTTT. It is translated as CASSPPDTPLKEKLFF.

This clonotype appeared many times. The chain recombines TRBV7-2 with TRBJ2-3; a weak D match, TRBD2 (5 bases). The CDR3 runs 13 residues. Deletions cut 2 bases from V and 5 bases from J, with 8 bases between. From germline, CDR1 is SGHTA and CDR2 FQGNSA. Written as DNA, the CDR3 is TGTGCCAGCAGCTTAAGCGCGGGAGATACGCAGTATTTT. Its translation is CASSLSAGDTQYF.

This clonotype was recorded at least ten times. The chain links TRBV7-2 to TRBJ2-3; 11 bases line up with TRBD2. J lost 6 bases, V lost 2 bases, and 4 bases had no gene match. The CDR3 totals 15 residues. The V gene's germline CDR1 is SGHTA and CDR2 FQGNSA. The CDR3 here is CASSLLAGGRDTQYF. CDR3 DNA: TGTGCCAGCAGCTTACTAGCGGGAGGACGGGATACGCAGTATTTT.

To note about this clonotype: The CDR3 does not close with the conserved phenylalanine or tryptophan, likely indicating a read error. This chain links TRBV12-3 or TRBV12-4 with TRBJ2-1; 8 nucleotides match TRBD2. V was pared by 6 bases and J by 7 bases, with 8 bases of the junction left unmatched. The CDR3 totals 14 residues. The CDR3 is CASSSGGAGNEQFC. The CDR3 DNA reads as TGTGCCAGCAGCTCCGGGGGGGCGGGGAATGAGCAGTTCTGC.

This clonotype was counted between two and nine times. The rearrangement uses TRBV7-8 and TRBJ2-1, with a tentative D call TRBD2 (5 bases). V was shortened by 2 bases and J by 8 bases, with 22 bases between the two germline ends. This CDR3 spans 17 amino acids. Germline assignment: CDR1 SGHVS and CDR2 FQNEAQ. The CDR3 coding sequence is TGTGCCAGCAGCTTACCCCTGGGGATTCACAAGAGGGATGAGCAGTTCTTC. Its protein product is CASSLPLGIHKRDEQFF.

This clonotype was recorded many times. V gene TRBV25-1 combines with J gene TRBJ1-2; D uncertain. This CDR3 spans 12 amino acids. The V gene's germline CDR1 is MGHDK and CDR2 SYGVNS. With 3 bases removed from V and 9 bases from J, the gap between germline ends came to 11 bases. CDR3: CASSDGVRSYTF. In DNA form, the CDR3 reads TGTGCCAGCAGTGACGGAGTGCGGAGCTACACCTTC.

This clonotype has a count of ten or more. The chain carries TRBV7-2 and TRBJ2-5; 11 bases map to TRBD2. After removal of 4 bases from V and 4 bases from J, the junction contained 8 bases not matched to a gene. The CDR3 contains 16 residues. Germline lookup yields CDR1 SGHTA and CDR2 FQGNSA. The CDR3 loop is CASSSLLAGARETQYF. CDR3 nucleotide sequence: TGTGCCAGCAGCTCGCTACTAGCGGGAGCTCGAGAGACCCAGTACTTC.

This clonotype appeared many times. V is TRBV6-5 and J is TRBJ1-1, with D perhaps TRBD1 (6 bases). Per the germline V gene, CDR1 is MNHEY and CDR2 is SVGAGI. V lost 2 bases and J 3 bases, leaving 7 bases between the germline ends. The CDR3 consists of 13 residues. CDR3 protein: CASSYNRDTEAFF. CDR3 nucleotides: TGTGCCAGCAGTTACAACAGGGACACTGAAGCTTTCTTT.

This clonotype has ten or more counts. The chain has TRBV12-3 or TRBV12-4 and TRBJ2-2, with TRBD2 matching over 8 bases. The CDR3 covers 14 residues. Unmatched junction bases numbered 8, after V lost 6 bases and J lost 8 bases. CDR3 nucleotides: TGTGCCAGCAGACTACAAGCGGGAGCGGGGGAGCTGTTTTTT. Protein: CASRLQAGAGELFF.

This clonotype was counted many times. This rearrangement joins TRBV7-8 to TRBJ1-1; D gene unclear. Looked up from germline, CDR1 is SGHVS and CDR2 is FQNEAQ. V was trimmed by 4 bases and J by 7 bases, leaving 7 bases between them. The CDR3 is 11 amino acids. DNA of the CDR3: TGTGCCAGCAGCTCTAGTTTTGAAGCTTTCTTT. Amino acid sequence: CASSSSFEAFF.

With regard to this clonotype: Mismatch with germline at one junction end may stem from a read error. The chain has TRBV20-1 and TRBJ1-2; D is undetermined. The CDR3 is 13 residues long. Germline assignment: CDR1 DFQATT and CDR2 SNEGSKA (reference sequence). The CDR3 loop reads CSAPLGTNYVYTF. DNA of the CDR3: TGCAGTGCTCCGTTAGGAACTAACTATGTCTACACCTTC.

The sample holds many counts of this clonotype. The V and J genes are TRBV9 and TRBJ2-7; D ambiguous. V shed 0 bases and J shed 0 bases, with 10 bases lying between them. The CDR3 is 15 amino acids. Germline CDR1 is SGDLS and CDR2 is YYNGEE. This CDR3 reads CASSVGQESSYEQYF. The CDR3 DNA reads as TGTGCCAGCAGCGTAGGGCAGGAGAGCTCCTACGAGCAGTACTTC.

This clonotype was found many times. This chain joins TRBV7-9 and TRBJ1-2; no definite D call. Trimming shortened V by 6 bases and J by 8 bases, and 13 bases separated the two germline ends. Germline loops: CDR1 SEHNR, CDR2 FQNEAQ (reference sequence). CDR3 length equals 12 residues. The DNA for the CDR3 is TGTGCCAGCAGTCCCACCCTAAACGGCTACACCTTC. The encoded protein is CASSPTLNGYTF. Complete variable domain (other parts from reference TRBV7-9 and TRBJ1-2): DTGVSQNPRHKITKRGQNVTFRCDPISEHNRLYWYRQTLGQGPEFLTYFQNEAQLEKSRLLSDRFSAERPKGSFSTLEIQRTEQGDSAMYLCASSPTLNGYTFGSGTRLTVV.

This clonotype was seen repeatedly, ten times or more. The genes are TRBV6-1 and TRBJ1-1, with D uncertain. This CDR3 comprises 15 residues. CDR1 MNHNS and CDR2 SASEGT come from the germline V gene. With 5 bases removed from V and 5 bases from J, the gap between germline ends came to 18 bases. CDR3 nucleotides: TGTGCCAGCAGTTTCGACGGGTTGCGCTATACTGAAGCTTTCTTT. Protein: CASSFDGLRYTEAFF.

The J gene is TRBJ1-2, the V gene TRBV27, with D perhaps TRBD1 (6 bases). V was pared by 5 bases and J by 5 bases, with 15 bases between. Per the germline V gene, CDR1 is MNHEY and CDR2 is SMNVEV (reference sequence). The CDR3 totals 14 residues. The CDR3 is CASSPGGGRYGYTF. Written as DNA, the CDR3 is TGTGCCAGCAGTCCGGGAGGGGGACGTTATGGCTACACCTTC.

This clonotype occurred many times. The J gene is TRBJ2-3, the V gene TRBV11-3; 10 nucleotides line up with TRBD2. After removal of 2 bases from V and 4 bases from J, the junction contained 6 bases not matched to a gene. The CDR3 is 16 amino acids. Germline V gene lookup returns CDR1 SGHNT and CDR2 YENEEA. The CDR3 DNA reads as TGTGCCAGCAGCTTAATCCTAGCGGGAGTCTCAGATACGCAGTATTTT. It translates to CASSLILAGVSDTQYF.

The rearrangement joins TRBV7-3 to TRBJ2-1; TRBD2 might be the D (7 bases). Germline lookup yields CDR1 SGHTA and CDR2 FQGTGA. The CDR3 runs 17 residues. The V end was cut by 5 bases, the J end by 8 bases, with 25 bases between. The CDR3 is CASSRVGGDKGLDEQFF. Here the CDR3 DNA reads TGTGCCAGCAGCCGCGTGGGAGGGGACAAGGGCTTGGATGAGCAGTTCTTC.